These 19 T cell receptor beta chains came from one sample sequenced in a study of cytomegalovirus exposure and HLA in healthy donors (TCRdb year 2017). The library was made by the immunoSEQ multiplex PCR assay. Entries here come from immuneACCESS through TCRdb and include only in-frame sequences with V and J called. Some clones fail to appear in such tables; in the studies checked, an unresolved V gene covers under half of the shortfall, and the cause of the remainder is unknown. The sample contains tens of thousands of clones, about nine tenths of them found a single time. Approximately 2% of the sample is held by the ten biggest clonotypes. What was sequenced was PBMCs. The receptors were gathered from a man younger than 45 in good health and CMV-seronegative.

The chain has TRBV4-1 and TRBJ2-1; TRBD2 matches 10 bases. J was trimmed by 9 bases and V by 1 base; bases with no gene match: 6. The germline CDR1 and CDR2 sequences are MGHRA and YSYEKL. This CDR3 spans 15 amino acids. The CDR3 here is CASSQGVAGGVEQFF. The CDR3 DNA sequence: TGCGCCAGCAGCCAAGGAGTAGCGGGAGGAGTTGAGCAGTTCTTC.

The V gene is TRBV5-5, the J gene TRBJ2-3; perhaps TRBD2 as D (6 bases). The CDR3 length is 14 residues. V was cut by 0 bases and J by 6 bases, with 11 bases left in between. The germline V gene has CDR1 SGHKS and CDR2 YYEKEE (reference sequence). CDR3 nucleotide sequence: TGTGCCAGCAGCTTGGGGAGGAGGGTGGATACGCAGTATTTT. Translating it yields CASSLGRRVDTQYF.

The rearrangement uses TRBV18 and TRBJ1-5; no definite D call. V lost 3 bases and J lost 5, with 5 bases in between. CDR3 length equals 12 residues. Germline CDR1 is KGHSH and CDR2 is LQKENI. The CDR3, as DNA: TGTGCCAGCTCACCTCCAGATCAGCCCCAGCATTTT. Protein: CASSPPDQPQHF.

The chain links TRBV28 to TRBJ2-7; 11 bases map to TRBD1. The CDR3 is 14 amino acids. V was pared by 7 bases and J by 4 bases, with 6 bases of the junction left unmatched. Germline-derived CDR1 and CDR2 are MDHEN and SYDVKM. This CDR3 is CASMRTGGAYEQYF. The CDR3 bases are TGTGCCAGCATGAGGACAGGGGGCGCGTACGAGCAGTACTTC.

J is TRBJ2-7 and V is TRBV9; a possible D gene is TRBD1 (6 bases). V lost 4 bases and J 2 bases, leaving 16 bases between the germline ends. CDR3 size: 15 residues. The V gene's germline CDR1 is SGDLS and CDR2 YYNGEE. CDR3 coding DNA: TGTGCCAGCAGCCCAGTCCCAGGGGCCCCCTACGAGCAGTACTTC. It encodes CASSPVPGAPYEQYF. The full variable domain, its missing parts supplied by reference TRBV9 and TRBJ2-7, is DSGVTQTPKHLITATGQRVTLRCSPRSGDLSVYWYQQSLDQGLQFLIQYYNGEERAKGNILERFSAQQFPDLHSELNLSSLELGDSALYFCASSPVPGAPYEQYFGPGTRLTVT.

J is TRBJ1-2 and V is TRBV6-5; maybe TRBD1 (6 bases). CDR1 and CDR2 (germline): MNHEY, SVGAGI. The length of the CDR3 is 12 residues. The V end lost 2 bases, the J end lost 6 bases, and 7 bases lay between the germline ends. CDR3 bases: TGTGCCAGCAGTTACGGGACAAATGGCTACACCTTC. Its translation: CASSYGTNGYTF.

The V gene is TRBV9, the J gene TRBJ1-3; D call uncertain. The ends were cut back, 0 bases at V and 4 bases at J, with 11 bases in the middle. CDR1 and CDR2 (germline): SGDLS, YYNGEE. The CDR3 contains 15 residues. The CDR3, as DNA: TGTGCCAGCAGCGTAGGTGAGGCGGGAGGAAACACCATATATTTT. Translation gives CASSVGEAGGNTIYF.

The genes are TRBV5-4 and TRBJ1-1, with 9 bases identical to TRBD1. The CDR3 is made up of 15 amino acids. Germline-derived CDR1 and CDR2 are SGHNT and YYREEE (reference sequence). Germline trimming cut 3 bases from V and 4 bases from J; bases unmatched to any gene: 7. In DNA form, the CDR3 reads TGTGCCAGCAGCTCCATAATGGGACAGGGCACTGAAGCTTTCTTT. Encoded protein: CASSSIMGQGTEAFF.

This chain uses TRBV6-4 with TRBJ2-1, with TRBD2 as a possible D gene (5 bases). V was shortened by 3 bases and J by 0 bases, with 15 bases between the two germline ends. Per germline, CDR1 MRHNA and CDR2 SNTAGT. The CDR3 sequence is 17 residues long. CDR3 in DNA: TGTGCCAGCAGTGAATGGCCAGGAGGAAACTCCTACAATGAGCAGTTCTTC. It yields the protein CASSEWPGGNSYNEQFF.

The rearrangement links TRBV7-6 to TRBJ2-7; a weak D match, TRBD1 (6 bases). The CDR3 spans 15 residues. The ends were cut back, 1 base at V and 5 bases at J, with 15 bases in the middle. From germline, CDR1 is SGHVS and CDR2 FNYEAQ. The CDR3 bases are TGTGCCAGCAGCTTAGGCCCCCAGGGGCAGAACGAGCAGTACTTC. Amino acid sequence: CASSLGPQGQNEQYF.

This clone was detected only once. The chain carries TRBV15 and TRBJ1-3, with D perhaps TRBD1 (5 bases). The CDR3 loop spans 16 amino acids. Germline CDR1 and CDR2: LNHNV and YYDKDF (reference sequence). Trimming removed 1 base from V and 4 bases from J, with 14 bases in between. The CDR3 nucleotides are TGTGCCACCAGCAGAGTGAGCAGGGTTTCGGGAAACACCATATATTTT. This sequence encodes CATSRVSRVSGNTIYF. Using reference TRBV15 and TRBJ1-3 for the parts outside the CDR3, the full variable domain is DAMVIQNPRYQVTQFGKPVTLSCSQTLNHNVMYWYQQKSSQAPKLLFHYYDKDFNNEADTPDNFQSRRPNTSFCFLDIRSPGLGDTAMYLCATSRVSRVSGNTIYFGEGSWLTVV.

Here the CDR3 reads CASSQEPGQKNSPLHF. The CDR3 coding sequence is TGTGCCAGCAGCCAAGAACCCGGACAGAAGAATTCACCCCTCCACTTT. The rearrangement links TRBV4-2 to TRBJ1-6, with D possibly being TRBD1 (6 bases). Germline-derived CDR1 and CDR2 are LGHNA and YNFKEQ. The CDR3 sequence is 16 residues long. V was cut by 0 bases and J by 7 bases, with 13 bases left in between.

The J gene is TRBJ2-5, the V gene TRBV30; perhaps TRBD1 as D (6 bases). There are 15 residues in the CDR3. V lost 4 bases, J lost 1 base, and 16 bases lay in between. Germline values: CDR1 GTSNPN, CDR2 SVGIG (reference sequence). CDR3 residues: CAWKGEGTPQETQYF. The CDR3 DNA is TGTGCCTGGAAGGGGGAAGGCACTCCCCAAGAGACCCAGTACTTC.

This sequence joins TRBV27 and TRBJ2-2; 8 bases map to TRBD1. The CDR3 covers 15 residues. Trimming removed 6 bases from V and 2 bases from J; junction bases left unmatched: 5. Germline loops: CDR1 MNHEY, CDR2 SMNVEV (reference sequence). In DNA form, the CDR3 reads TGTGCCAGCAGGAAGGACAGGGCCAACACCGGGGAGCTGTTTTTT. Its translation is CASRKDRANTGELFF.

V and J are TRBV6-5 and TRBJ2-5, with a tentative D call TRBD2 (6 bases). Trimming left V 0 bases short and J 4 bases short, with 9 bases between. CDR1 and CDR2 from the germline V gene are MNHEY and SVGAGI. This CDR3 has 14 amino acids. The CDR3: CASSYSAGPETQYF. DNA of the CDR3: TGTGCCAGCAGTTACTCGGCGGGGCCAGAGACCCAGTACTTC.

V and J are TRBV6-4 and TRBJ1-1; D unresolved. Trimming stripped 4 bases from V and 5 bases from J, with 14 bases between. The CDR3 has 14 amino acids. Looked up from germline, CDR1 is MRHNA and CDR2 is SNTAGT. In nucleotides, the CDR3 is TGTGCCAGCAGTGTTGACACTCAAACTACTGAAGCTTTCTTT. Translation: CASSVDTQTTEAFF.

The J gene is TRBJ2-1, the V gene TRBV19, with 10 bases aligning to TRBD2. From germline, CDR1 is LNHDA and CDR2 SQIVND (reference sequence). The CDR3 runs to 14 residues. Unmatched junction bases numbered 3, after V lost 2 bases and J lost 8 bases. As DNA, the CDR3 is TGTGCCAGTAGTATACTAGCGGGAGTGTATGAGCAGTTCTTC. Protein product: CASSILAGVYEQFF.

The CDR3: CASSGRTAGYTF. DNA for the CDR3: TGTGCCAGCAGTGGTCGAACAGCTGGCTACACCTTC. The chain couples TRBV6-6 to TRBJ1-2; D gene uncertain. V was clipped by 5 bases and J by 7 bases, with 11 bases between them. Germline V gene sequence: CDR1 MNHNY, CDR2 SVGAGI (reference sequence). This CDR3 region has 12 residues.

Notes on this clone: A junction end diverges from the germline sequence, so it may reflect a read error. The V gene is TRBV6-1, the J gene TRBJ2-3, with D unclear. CDR3 length: 11 residues. In germline, CDR1 is MNHNS, CDR2 SASEGT. The CDR3 is CASSESPVPDF. DNA for the CDR3: TGTGCCAGCAGTGAATCCCCCGTCCCGGATTTT.